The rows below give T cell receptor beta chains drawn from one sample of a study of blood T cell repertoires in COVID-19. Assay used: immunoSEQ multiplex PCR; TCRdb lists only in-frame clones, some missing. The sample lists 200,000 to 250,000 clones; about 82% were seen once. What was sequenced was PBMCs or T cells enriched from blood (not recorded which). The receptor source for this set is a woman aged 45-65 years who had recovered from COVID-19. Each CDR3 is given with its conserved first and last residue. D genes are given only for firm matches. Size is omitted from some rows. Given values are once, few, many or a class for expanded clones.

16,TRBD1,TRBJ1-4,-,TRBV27,TGTGCCAGCAGTCGAATGTCCGGGACAGCGAATGAAAAACTGTTTTTT,CASSRMSGTANEKLFF
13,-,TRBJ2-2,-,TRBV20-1,TGCAGTGCTAGTGAGGGCTACACCGGGGAGCTGTTTTTT,CSASEGYTGELFF
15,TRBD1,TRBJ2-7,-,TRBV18,TGTGCCAGCTCACCATTGGGCAGGGGGCCTCTCGAGCAGTACTTC,CASSPLGRGPLEQYF
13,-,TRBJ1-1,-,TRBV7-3,TGTGCCAGCAGGGAGGAGATGAACACTGAAGCTTTCTTT,CASREEMNTEAFF
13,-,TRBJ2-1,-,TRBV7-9,TGTGCCAGCAGCCTAGGATACGGGAGTGAGCAGTTCTTC,CASSLGYGSEQFF
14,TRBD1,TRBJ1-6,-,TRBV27,TGTGCCAGCAGACAACAGGGGTTAGGTTCACCCCTCCACTTT,CASRQQGLGSPLHF
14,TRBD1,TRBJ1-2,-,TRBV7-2,TGTGCCAGCAGAGCGGGACAGGCCTACTATGGCTACACCTTC,CASRAGQAYYGYTF
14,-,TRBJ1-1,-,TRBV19,TGTGCCAGTAATAGGGGCGGTGGGAACACTGAAGCTTTCTTT,CASNRGGGNTEAFF
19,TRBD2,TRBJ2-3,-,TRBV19,TGTGCCAGTAATGGAGACAGGAGGAGCGGGAGGTCGTGGACAGATACGCAGTATTTT,CASNGDRRSGRSWTDTQYF
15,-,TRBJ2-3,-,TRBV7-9,TGTGCCAGCAGCCCTGGTTGGCGGGGAACAGATACGCAGTATTTT,CASSPGWRGTDTQYF
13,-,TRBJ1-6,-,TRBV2,TGTGCCAGCAGTGAAATCCGGAATTCACCCCTCCACTTT,CASSEIRNSPLHF
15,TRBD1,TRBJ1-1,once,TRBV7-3,TGTGCCAGCAGCCCCAAGACAGGGATGGTGGCTGAAGCTTTCTTT,CASSPKTGMVAEAFF
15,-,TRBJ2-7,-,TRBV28,TGTGCCAGCAGTTTATTTATCGCAGGTACCTACGAGCAGTACTTC,CASSLFIAGTYEQYF
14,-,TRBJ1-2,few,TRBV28,TGTGCCAGCAGTTTAAGGCCAGGGCTCTATGGCTACACCTTC,CASSLRPGLYGYTF
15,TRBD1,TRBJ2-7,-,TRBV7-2,TGTGCCAGCAGCCCCGGGACAGGGGGCATCTACGAGCAGTACTTC,CASSPGTGGIYEQYF
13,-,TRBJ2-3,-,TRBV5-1,TGCGCCAGCAGAGAGAGGCGGACAGATACGCAGTATTTT,CASRERRTDTQYF
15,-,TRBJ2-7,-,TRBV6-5,TGTGCCAGCAGTTACTCGATCGGTGGGGGCGGGGAGCAGTACTTC,CASSYSIGGGGEQYF
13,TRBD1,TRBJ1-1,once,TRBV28,TGTGCCAGCAGTCAGGGGGGCTACACTGAAGCTTTCTTT,CASSQGGYTEAFF
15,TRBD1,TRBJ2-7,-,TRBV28,TGTGCCAGCAGTGCTTCCGGGACAGGGCATTTCGGGCAGTACTTC,CASSASGTGHFGQYF
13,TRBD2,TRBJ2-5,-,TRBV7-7,TGTGCTAGCACGACTAGCTTCCGAGAGACCCAGTACTTC,CASTTSFRETQYF
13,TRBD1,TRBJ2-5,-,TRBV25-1,TGTGCCAGCACGGGACAGCCGCAAGAGACCCAGTACTTC,CASTGQPQETQYF
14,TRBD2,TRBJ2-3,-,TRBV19,TGTGCCAGTAGTATTATAGCGGGAGGAGATACGCAGTATTTT,CASSIIAGGDTQYF
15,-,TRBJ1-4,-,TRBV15,TGTGCCACCAGCAGAGATAGGGGATCTAGGGAAAAACTGTTTTTT,CATSRDRGSREKLFF
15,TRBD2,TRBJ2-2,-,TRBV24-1,TGTGCCACCAGTGATGAACGGGAGGAGAACGGGGAGCTGTTTTTT,CATSDEREENGELFF
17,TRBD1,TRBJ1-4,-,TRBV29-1,TGCAGCGTCGCCTCCGGGACAGGGCTGGATCGTCGTGAAAAACTGTTTTTT,CSVASGTGLDRREKLFF
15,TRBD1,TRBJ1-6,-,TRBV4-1,TGCGCCAGCAGCCAAGGGACAGGGGCGATTTCACCCCTCCACTTT,CASSQGTGAISPLHF
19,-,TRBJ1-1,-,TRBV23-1,TGCGCCAGCAGTCAAAGTGTCTCGGGGTATCAAACCATGAACACTGAAGCTTTCTTT,CASSQSVSGYQTMNTEAFF
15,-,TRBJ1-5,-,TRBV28,TGTGCCAGCAGTTTAGCCCGCGGACAAAATCAGCCCCAGCATTTT,CASSLARGQNQPQHF
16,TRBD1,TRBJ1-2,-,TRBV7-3,TGTGCCAGCAGCCCGCAGGGACAGAGGATAAACTATGGCTACACCTTC,CASSPQGQRINYGYTF
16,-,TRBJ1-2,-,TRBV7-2,TGTGCCAGCAGCTTGCAAGCCTCTACAGGGAACTATGGCTACACCTTC,CASSLQASTGNYGYTF
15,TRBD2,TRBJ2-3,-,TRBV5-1,TGCGCCAGCAGCTTGTTGACTAGCGACACAGATACGCAGTATTTT,CASSLLTSDTDTQYF
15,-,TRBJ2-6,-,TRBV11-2,TGTGCCAGCAGCTCTTGGAGCTCTGGGGCCAACGTCCTGACTTTC,CASSSWSSGANVLTF
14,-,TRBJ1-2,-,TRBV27,TGTGCCAGCAGTGGCCTGAGCGGGGCTGGTGGCTACACCTTC,CASSGLSGAGGYTF
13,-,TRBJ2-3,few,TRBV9,TGTGCCAGCAGCGTAGCGACACAAGATACGCAGTATTTT,CASSVATQDTQYF
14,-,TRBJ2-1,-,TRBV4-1,TGCGCCAGCAGGTATGAGGGGGGGAGCAATGAGCAGTTCTTC,CASRYEGGSNEQFF
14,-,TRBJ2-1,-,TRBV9,TGTGCCAGCAGCCCCCGAACGGCCTACAATGAGCAGTTCTTC,CASSPRTAYNEQFF
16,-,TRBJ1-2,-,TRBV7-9,TGTGCCAGCAGCGAACCTGCGGTGGAGGTCGACTATGGCTACACCTTC,CASSEPAVEVDYGYTF
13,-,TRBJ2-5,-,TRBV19,TGTGCCAGTCGCACGGCCCGAGGCGAGACCCAGTACTTC,CASRTARGETQYF
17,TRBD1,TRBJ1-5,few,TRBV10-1,TGCGCCAGCAGTGCCTTTTTGGGACAGGGATCCAATCAGCCCCAGCATTTT,CASSAFLGQGSNQPQHF
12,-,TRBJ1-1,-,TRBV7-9,TGTGCCAGCAGCTCGGACGGAGGGTGGGCTTTCTTT,CASSSDGGWAFF
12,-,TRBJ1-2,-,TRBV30,TGTGCCTGGAGTGTGGAGGGCTATGGCTACACCTTC,CAWSVEGYGYTF
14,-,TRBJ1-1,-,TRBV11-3,TGTGCCAGCAGCTTGGGGGGGACGAACACTGAAGCTTTCTTT,CASSLGGTNTEAFF
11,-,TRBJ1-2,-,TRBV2,TGTGCCAGCAGGGACAGCTATAACTACACCTTC,CASRDSYNYTF
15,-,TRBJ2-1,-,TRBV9,TGTGCCAGCAGCGTGGCCCCATCCCTTTACAATGAGCAGTTCTTC,CASSVAPSLYNEQFF
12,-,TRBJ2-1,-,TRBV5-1,TGCGCCAGCAGCTTGGCCCCCGATGAGCAGTTCTTC,CASSLAPDEQFF
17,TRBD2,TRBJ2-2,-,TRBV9,TGTGCCAGCAGCGTAACCACTAGCGGGAGGCTTACCGGGGAGCTGTTTTTT,CASSVTTSGRLTGELFF
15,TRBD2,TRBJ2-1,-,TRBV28,TGTGCCAGCAGAAATAGCGGGGGGAACTACAATGAGCAGTTCTTC,CASRNSGGNYNEQFF
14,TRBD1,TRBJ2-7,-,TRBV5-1,TGCGCCAGCAGCTACTACAGGGGGCCAGGAGAGCAGTACTTC,CASSYYRGPGEQYF
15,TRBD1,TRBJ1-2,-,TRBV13,TGTGCCAGCAGCTTCCTACAGGGGGCCGACTATGGCTACACCTTC,CASSFLQGADYGYTF
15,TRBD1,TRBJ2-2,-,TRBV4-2,TGTGCCAGCAGAGGGGACAGGGGTAGCACCGGGGAGCTGTTTTTT,CASRGDRGSTGELFF
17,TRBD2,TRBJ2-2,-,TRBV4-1,TGCGCCAGCAGCCATAGGGCGTTGCTAGCGGGTACCGGGGAGCTGTTTTTT,CASSHRALLAGTGELFF
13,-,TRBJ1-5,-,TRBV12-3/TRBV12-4,TGTGCCAGCAGTTTAAGACAAAATCAGCCCCAGCATTTT,CASSLRQNQPQHF
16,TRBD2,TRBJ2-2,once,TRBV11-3,TGTGCCAGCAGCTTGGGACTAGCGGGAGGAACCGGGGAGCTGTTTTTT,CASSLGLAGGTGELFF
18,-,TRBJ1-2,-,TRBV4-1,TGCGCCAGCAGCCAAGATCCTCCGACAGCTAGCGCTAACTATGGCTACACCTTC,CASSQDPPTASANYGYTF